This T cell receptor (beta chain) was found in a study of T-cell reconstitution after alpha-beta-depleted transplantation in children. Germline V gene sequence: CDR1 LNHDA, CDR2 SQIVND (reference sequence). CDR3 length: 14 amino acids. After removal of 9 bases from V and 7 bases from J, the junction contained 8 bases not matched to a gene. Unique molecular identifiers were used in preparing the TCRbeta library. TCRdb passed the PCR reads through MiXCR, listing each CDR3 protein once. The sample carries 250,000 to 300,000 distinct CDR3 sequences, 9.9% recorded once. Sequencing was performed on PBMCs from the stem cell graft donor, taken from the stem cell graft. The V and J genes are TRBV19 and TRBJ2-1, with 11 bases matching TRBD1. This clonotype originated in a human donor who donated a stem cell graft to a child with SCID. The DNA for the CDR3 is TGTGCCAGCCGCGGACAGGGGGCGTTGAATGAGCAGTTCTTC. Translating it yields CASRGQGALNEQFF.